These 30 T cell receptor beta chains were all obtained from the same sample, sequenced in a study of blood T cell repertoires in COVID-19. Profiling relied on immunoSEQ multiplex PCR, and the TCRdb table lists in-frame clones only, not all of them. The table has about 47,000 clones, 70% to 90% seen once. The specimen was peripheral blood. Source of these receptors: a man aged 50-60 years with active COVID-19.

This chain joins TRBV5-1 and TRBJ2-5; 7 bases line up with TRBD1. Trimming took 5 bases from V and 1 from J; bases not matched to a gene: 2. The CDR3 spans 13 residues. Per germline, CDR1 SGHRS and CDR2 YFSETQ. This CDR3 reads CASRGQTQETQYF. The DNA of the CDR3 is TGCGCCAGCAGGGGACAGACCCAAGAGACCCAGTACTTC.

The chain has TRBV21-1 and TRBJ2-2; TRBD1, the table's D call, lacks a check against the DNA. TRBV21-1 has pseudogene status. The CDR3 has 15 amino acids. Here the CDR3 DNA reads TGTGCCAGCAGCAAAGAACAGGCGAACACCGGGGAGCTGTTTTTT. It yields the protein CASSKEQANTGELFF.

This chain uses TRBV7-3 with TRBJ2-1; 12 positions match TRBD2. J gave up 8 bases and V 5 bases, and 7 bases lay outside the gene matches. Germline lookup yields CDR1 SGHTA and CDR2 FQGTGA. This CDR3 is 15 amino acids long. The CDR3 loop reads CASSTSGRLGDEQFF. The CDR3 coding sequence is TGTGCCAGCAGCACTAGCGGGAGGCTGGGAGATGAGCAGTTCTTC.

The chain recombines TRBV4-2 with TRBJ1-1; 7 nucleotides line up with TRBD1. The CDR3 covers 16 residues. V dropped 4 bases and J dropped 5; count of bases not matched to a gene: 13. Germline lookup yields CDR1 LGHNA and CDR2 YNFKEQ. The CDR3: CASSLPPQGGSTEAFF. The CDR3 nucleotides are TGTGCCAGCAGCCTACCGCCTCAGGGGGGCTCGACTGAAGCTTTCTTT.

The gene calls are TRBV27 and TRBJ2-1; D is unresolved. This CDR3 spans 11 amino acids. Trimming shortened V by 7 bases and J by 3 bases, and 4 bases separated the two germline ends. The germline V gene encodes CDR1 MNHEY and CDR2 SMNVEV (reference sequence). For the CDR3, the DNA is TGTGCCAGCACCAACTACAATGAGCAGTTCTTC. It specifies CASTNYNEQFF.

This chain joins TRBV30 and TRBJ1-5; D unclear. Per germline, CDR1 GTSNPN and CDR2 SVGIG (reference sequence). V dropped 3 bases and J dropped 0 bases, with 15 bases sitting between them. This CDR3 has 16 residues. The DNA for the CDR3 is TGTGCCTGGAGAGAGTTGTGGGAGTATAGCAATCAGCCCCAGCATTTT. Amino acids: CAWRELWEYSNQPQHF.

V gene TRBV10-2 combines with J gene TRBJ1-6; no definite D call. CDR3 length: 14 residues. V was cut by 6 bases and J by 0 bases, with 6 bases left in between. Germline V CDR1 and CDR2: WSHSY, SAAADI. CDR3 in DNA: TGCGCCAGCAGCGCGGACTCCTATAATTCACCCCTCCACTTT. It specifies CASSADSYNSPLHF.

CDR3 sequence: CASRLAGAGGETQYF. DNA of the CDR3: TGTGCCAGTAGGTTAGCGGGAGCAGGGGGGGAGACCCAGTACTTC. This rearrangement joins TRBV19 to TRBJ2-5; TRBD2 matches 9 bases. Germline trimming cut 6 bases from V and 5 bases from J; bases unmatched to any gene: 10. The CDR3 length is 15 residues. The V gene's germline CDR1 is LNHDA and CDR2 SQIVND (reference sequence).

CDR3 in DNA: TGTGCCAGCAGCCCCCAGGGTTCGGTTGATTCACCCCTCCACTTT. Its translation: CASSPQGSVDSPLHF. The chain combines TRBV5-4 with TRBJ1-6; TRBD1 might be the D (5 bases). The CDR3 is 15 residues long. V was pared by 4 bases and J by 8 bases, with 16 bases between. Germline lookup yields CDR1 SGHNT and CDR2 YYREEE (reference sequence).

The sample holds one count of this clone. CDR3 nucleotide sequence: TGTGCCAGCTCAGAGGAGAAGCCCGAGCAGTACTTC. Protein product: CASSEEKPEQYF. The chain uses TRBV18 and TRBJ2-7; D not certain. The length of the CDR3 is 12 residues. Per the germline V gene, CDR1 is KGHSH and CDR2 is LQKENI. V lost 5 bases and J lost 6, with 11 bases in between.

The chain combines TRBV18 with TRBJ2-1; 10 bases match TRBD2. V was clipped by 6 bases and J by 0 bases; unmatched bases: 5. The CDR3 extends over 16 amino acids. The germline V gene has CDR1 KGHSH and CDR2 LQKENI. This CDR3 reads CASSQIAGGSYNEQFF. The CDR3 DNA sequence: TGTGCCAGCTCGCAAATAGCGGGGGGCTCCTACAATGAGCAGTTCTTC.

The rearrangement links TRBV7-3 to TRBJ2-6; D is uncertain. Germline V gives CDR1 SGHTA, CDR2 FQGTGA. V was clipped by 1 base and J by 4 bases, with 11 bases between them. The CDR3 loop spans 16 amino acids. The CDR3 DNA is TGTGCCAGCAGCTTAAGACCGGGTACCGGGGCCAACGTCCTGACTTTC. Translation: CASSLRPGTGANVLTF. The full variable domain, completed using reference TRBV7-3 and TRBJ2-6, is GAGVSQTPSNKVTEKGKYVELRCDPISGHTALYWYRQSLGQGPEFLIYFQGTGAADDSGLPNDRFFAVRPEGSVSTLKIQRTERGDSAVYLCASSLRPGTGANVLTFGAGSRLTVL.

The chain combines TRBV5-1 with TRBJ2-3; D not certain. There are 15 residues in the CDR3. V lost 0 bases to trimming and J lost 0 bases, with 8 bases between them. Germline V lookup: CDR1 SGHRS, CDR2 YFSETQ. The CDR3 reads CASSLAVDSTDTQYF. The CDR3 bases are TGCGCCAGCAGCTTGGCAGTCGATAGCACAGATACGCAGTATTTT. The full variable domain, with the rest looked up from reference TRBV5-1 and TRBJ2-3, is KAGVTQTPRYLIKTRGQQVTLSCSPISGHRSVSWYQQTPGQGLQFLFEYFSETQRNKGNFPGRFSGRQFSNSRSEMNVSTLELGDSALYLCASSLAVDSTDTQYFGPGTRLTVL.

The chain links TRBV28 to TRBJ1-4; D may be TRBD1 (6 bases). The germline V gene has CDR1 MDHEN and CDR2 SYDVKM. The length of the CDR3 is 14 residues. Trimming removed 6 bases at V and 0 bases at J, with 8 bases between. The CDR3 is CASSRQATNEKLFF. Written as DNA, the CDR3 is TGTGCCAGCAGCAGACAGGCAACTAATGAAAAACTGTTTTTT.

This rearrangement joins TRBV9 to TRBJ2-1, with 11 bases fitting TRBD2. The germline gives CDR1 SGDLS, CDR2 YYNGEE. V lost 0 bases, J lost 6 bases, and 2 bases stayed unmatched. The CDR3 contains 15 residues. In nucleotides, the CDR3 is TGTGCCAGCAGCGTAGGACTAGCGGGATTCAATGAGCAGTTCTTC. Protein: CASSVGLAGFNEQFF.

The CDR3 DNA sequence: TGTGCCAGCAGTGAGGGGAGACAGGGATGGGGCCAAGAGACCCAGTACTTC. The encoded protein is CASSEGRQGWGQETQYF. The rearrangement links TRBV25-1 to TRBJ2-5, with 7 nucleotides matching TRBD1. Trimming cost V 3 bases and J 1 base; bases outside gene matches: 11. Germline CDR1 and CDR2: MGHDK and SYGVNS. The CDR3 runs to 17 residues. Filled out from reference TRBV25-1 and TRBJ2-5, the complete variable domain reads EADIYQTPRYLVIGTGKKITLECSQTMGHDKMYWYQQDPGMELHLIHYSYGVNSTEKGDLSSESTVSRIRTEHFPLTLESARPSHTSQYLCASSEGRQGWGQETQYFGPGTRLLVL.

This clone was found a few times. The chain links TRBV2 to TRBJ1-4; D call uncertain. The CDR3 consists of 14 residues. Germline assignment: CDR1 SNHLY and CDR2 FYNNEI. V was trimmed by 6 bases and J by 9 bases, leaving 17 bases between them. CDR3 region: CASSPEPGVKKLFF. The DNA for the CDR3 is TGTGCCAGCAGCCCCGAGCCTGGAGTGAAAAAACTGTTTTTT.

CDR3 sequence: CASSLSLPGTGAALHF. CDR3 sequence (DNA): TGCGCCAGCAGCTTGTCCCTCCCCGGGACAGGGGCGGCCCTCCACTTT. The chain links TRBV5-1 to TRBJ1-6; 10 bases match TRBD1. The CDR3 spans 16 residues. J gave up 14 bases and V 1 base, and 12 bases lay outside the gene matches. CDR1 and CDR2 (germline): SGHRS, YFSETQ.

The chain combines TRBV4-2 with TRBJ1-5; perhaps TRBD1 as D (6 bases). CDR3 length: 17 amino acids. The germline gives CDR1 LGHNA, CDR2 YNFKEQ. Trimming stripped 3 bases from V and 2 bases from J, with 17 bases between. CDR3 DNA: TGTGCCAGCAGCCAGGCGTTCGACAGGTCTGGCAATCAGCCCCAGCATTTT. Its translation is CASSQAFDRSGNQPQHF.

The chain links TRBV5-8 to TRBJ2-1; 9 bases are a match to TRBD2. Looked up from germline, CDR1 is SGHTS and CDR2 is YDEGEE. The CDR3 extends over 17 amino acids. Trimming removed 1 base from V and 8 bases from J; junction bases left unmatched: 13. The CDR3 spells CASSLLTSGIRVDEQFF. Here the CDR3 DNA reads TGTGCCAGCAGCTTGCTGACTAGCGGAATCAGGGTGGATGAGCAGTTCTTC. Using reference TRBV5-8 and TRBJ2-1 for the parts outside the CDR3, the full variable domain is EAGVTQSPTHLIKTRGQQATLRCSPISGHTSVYWYQQALGLGLQFLLWYDEGEERNRGNFPPRFSGRQFPNYSSELNVNALELEDSALYLCASSLLTSGIRVDEQFFGPGTRLTVL.

The rearrangement uses TRBV19 and TRBJ2-7, with D tentatively TRBD2 (7 bases). The CDR3 is 15 residues long. V gave up 5 bases and J gave up 2 bases, with 16 bases separating them. Germline V CDR1 and CDR2: LNHDA, SQIVND (reference sequence). Written as DNA, the CDR3 is TGTGCCAGTAGTCCGGGGCGGGGGCCACCCTACGAGCAGTACTTC. Translating it yields CASSPGRGPPYEQYF. Full variable domain (remainder filled in from reference TRBV19 and TRBJ2-7): DGGITQSPKYLFRKEGQNVTLSCEQNLNHDAMYWYRQDPGQGLRLIYYSQIVNDFQKGDIAEGYSVSREKKESFPLTVTSAQKNPTAFYLCASSPGRGPPYEQYFGPGTRLTVT.

This chain links TRBV7-3 with TRBJ2-1; maybe TRBD2 (5 bases). The V end was cut by 1 base, the J end by 5 bases, with 12 bases between. CDR1 is SGHTA, CDR2 FQGTGA, per germline. The CDR3 loop spans 15 amino acids. CDR3 DNA: TGTGCCAGCAGCTTAAAAGCGGCGGATGACAATGAGCAGTTCTTC. It translates to CASSLKAADDNEQFF.

The rearrangement joins TRBV18 to TRBJ1-2; D gene uncertain. V was pared by 6 bases and J by 8 bases, with 16 bases between. The length of the CDR3 is 13 residues. Looked up from germline, CDR1 is KGHSH and CDR2 is LQKENI. Here the CDR3 reads CASSQTAAGGYTF. CDR3 nucleotides: TGTGCCAGCTCGCAGACCGCGGCGGGGGGCTACACCTTC.

The V call is TRBV14, the J call TRBJ2-4; D is undetermined. V lost 1 base and J lost 1, with 8 bases in between. The CDR3 extends over 15 amino acids. CDR1 is SGHDN, CDR2 FVKESK, per germline. The CDR3, as DNA: TGTGCCAGCAGCCAAGTTATTGCGGCCAAAAACATTCAGTACTTC. It yields the protein CASSQVIAAKNIQYF.

This chain links TRBV4-3 with TRBJ2-7; 9 positions agree with TRBD2. Germline trimming cut 0 bases from V and 4 bases from J; bases unmatched to any gene: 13. Germline CDR1 is LGHNA and CDR2 is YSLEER. The CDR3 sequence is 18 residues long. CDR3 nucleotide sequence: TGCGCCAGCAGCCAAGAGTGGGAACCTAGCGGGGTTGGATACGAGCAGTACTTC. Its protein is CASSQEWEPSGVGYEQYF.

CDR3: CASGDRDEQFF. The CDR3 nucleotides read TGTGCCAGTGGTGACAGGGATGAGCAGTTCTTC. This rearrangement joins TRBV19 to TRBJ2-1, with 7 bases matching TRBD1. The CDR3 has 11 residues. Germline CDR1 LNHDA, CDR2 SQIVND (reference sequence). After removal of 8 bases from V and 8 bases from J, the junction contained 3 bases not matched to a gene.

The gene calls are TRBV9 and TRBJ1-5; 7 bases agree with TRBD1. The CDR3 covers 14 residues. The junction had 3 bases not matched to a gene; V was cut back by 3 bases and J by 3 bases. Germline V lookup: CDR1 SGDLS, CDR2 YYNGEE. The DNA for the CDR3 is TGTGCCAGCAGCGGACAGGGATACAATCAGCCCCAGCATTTT. This gives the protein CASSGQGYNQPQHF. Full variable domain (missing parts from reference TRBV9 and TRBJ1-5): DSGVTQTPKHLITATGQRVTLRCSPRSGDLSVYWYQQSLDQGLQFLIQYYNGEERAKGNILERFSAQQFPDLHSELNLSSLELGDSALYFCASSGQGYNQPQHFGDGTRLSIL.

The CDR3 protein is CASSSSSGGYGYTF. In nucleotides, the CDR3 is TGTGCCAGCAGTAGCAGCTCAGGGGGATATGGCTACACCTTC. This rearrangement joins TRBV6-2 or TRBV6-3 to TRBJ1-2; the match to TRBD1 covers 7 bases. The CDR3 spans 14 residues. V was pared by 5 bases and J by 5 bases, with 8 bases of the junction left unmatched. Germline CDR1 is MNHEY and CDR2 is SVGEGT.

The chain recombines TRBV2 with TRBJ1-2; 7 positions agree with TRBD1. The CDR3 runs 12 residues. Germline CDR1 reads SNHLY; CDR2 reads FYNNEI. V lost 6 bases and J lost 7; bases outside the gene matches: 5. In nucleotides, the CDR3 is TGTGCCAGCAGAGAGGGGGCGGGTGGCTACACCTTC. Its translation is CASREGAGGYTF.

The chain has TRBV18 and TRBJ1-5; D gene unclear. Per the germline V gene, CDR1 is KGHSH and CDR2 is LQKENI. This CDR3 is 15 amino acids long. The germline V and J ends were trimmed by 4 bases and 0 bases, with 10 bases remaining between them. CDR3: CASSQDGGSNQPQHF. The CDR3 DNA follows: TGTGCCAGCTCACAGGACGGAGGTAGCAATCAGCCCCAGCATTTT.